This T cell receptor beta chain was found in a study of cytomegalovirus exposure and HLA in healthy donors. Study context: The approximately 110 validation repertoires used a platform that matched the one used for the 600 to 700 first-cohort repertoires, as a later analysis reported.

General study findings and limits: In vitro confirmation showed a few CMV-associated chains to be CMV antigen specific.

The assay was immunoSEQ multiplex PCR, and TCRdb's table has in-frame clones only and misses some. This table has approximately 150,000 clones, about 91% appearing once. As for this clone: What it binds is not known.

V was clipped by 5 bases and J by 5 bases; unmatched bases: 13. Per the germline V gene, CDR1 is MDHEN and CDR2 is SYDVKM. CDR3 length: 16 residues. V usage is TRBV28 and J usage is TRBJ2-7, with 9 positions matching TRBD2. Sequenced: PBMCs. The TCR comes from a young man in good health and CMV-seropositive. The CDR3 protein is CASSATSGGKVHEQYF. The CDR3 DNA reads TGTGCCAGCAGTGCGACTAGCGGCGGTAAGGTACACGAGCAGTACTTC.